One T cell receptor beta chain is described in this entry. This specimen belongs to a study of T cell changes during pregnancy in multiple sclerosis. Per the germline V gene, CDR1 is SGDLS and CDR2 is YYNGEE. This CDR3 has 16 amino acids. Trimming removed 4 bases from V and 7 bases from J; junction bases left unmatched: 12. Clones were sequenced by immunoSEQ multiplex PCR, and TCRdb holds only the in-frame ones, with some missing. The repertoire holds roughly 80,000 clones, with roughly 94% as singletons. This clonotype originated in a female donor with multiple sclerosis, enrolled in a pregnancy study. The J gene is TRBJ2-1, the V gene TRBV9; 9 bases match TRBD2. The sequenced sample was peripheral blood, obtained before pregnancy. CDR3 region: CASSPQTSGRGNEQFF. The CDR3 nucleotides are TGTGCCAGCAGCCCCCAGACTAGCGGAAGGGGGAATGAGCAGTTCTTC.